This T cell receptor beta chain was captured in a study of vaccination effects on CD4 cells after COVID-19. Study at large: Two-dose vaccination with either BNT162b2 or mRNA-1273 was given to the participants. Wells of roughly 1.9 million PBMC each were grown with about 9.5 IU/ml IL-2 and roughly 10 ug/ml peptides.

TCRdb's copy holds only in-frame clones and misses some; the assay was immunoSEQ multiplex PCR. The sample includes 50,000 or so clones, approximately 70% of them seen just once. Having been cultured for 10 days, the cells underwent CD4+ T cell isolation. Prior SARS-CoV-2 infection was absent in the vaccine recipients, as shown by negative nucleocapsid antibodies. Findings and caveats of the study: Just 1 of 255 vaccine-induced clones in healthy recipients was cross-reactive.

Unmatched junction bases numbered 4, after V lost 5 bases and J lost 5 bases. This CDR3 comprises 14 residues. Looked up from germline, CDR1 is LGHDT and CDR2 is YNNKEL (reference sequence). Comment on this clone: Its matching antigen is unknown.

The sample in question was CD4+ T cells from PBMCs cultured without peptide, obtained before COVID-19 vaccination. The rearrangement uses TRBV3-1 (or the pseudogene TRBV3-2) and TRBJ2-3, with TRBD1 matching 10 bases. This receptor was identified in a human donor who received a COVID-19 vaccine. The CDR3 reads CASSEGQGKDTQYF. The CDR3 DNA sequence: TGTGCCAGCAGCGAGGGACAGGGGAAAGATACGCAGTATTTT.